Each of the 22 T cell receptor beta chains below was sequenced from the same sample in a study of cytomegalovirus exposure and HLA in healthy donors (dated by TCRdb to 2015 to 2018). The library was produced with the immunoSEQ multiplex PCR assay. The multiplex PCR relied on a mix of 60 forward primers for TCR Vbeta segments and 13 reverse primers for TCR Jbeta segments. TCRdb provides this immuneACCESS table in a form limited to in-frame rearrangements. Some clones are lacking; in checked studies, under half of them reflect an unresolved V gene, and why the rest are absent is not known. The sample's table covers about 140,000 clones. Of the sample, 0.75% to 1% is held by the ten largest clones. Source material: PBMCs. Receptors originate from a male donor in good health and CMV-seronegative.

The chain combines TRBV6-1 with TRBJ1-1, with TRBD1 as a possible D gene (6 bases). V gave up 6 bases and J gave up 0 bases, with 11 bases separating them. Germline CDR1 MNHNS, CDR2 SASEGT. The CDR3 is 14 amino acids. The CDR3 is CASSWGHLNTEAFF. CDR3 in DNA: TGTGCCAGCAGCTGGGGACATTTGAACACTGAAGCTTTCTTT.

CDR3 nucleotide sequence: TGTGCCAGCAGCTCCCTGTGGGACAGGGGTTTATCCGGGGAGCTGTTTTTT. Amino acids: CASSSLWDRGLSGELFF. This chain joins TRBV7-2 and TRBJ2-2; 10 nucleotides agree with TRBD1. The junction had 11 bases not matched to a gene; V was cut back by 4 bases and J by 6 bases. The CDR3 spans 17 residues. CDR1 and CDR2 from the germline V gene are SGHTA and FQGNSA.

This chain uses TRBV19 with TRBJ2-6, with 8 positions matching TRBD1. This CDR3 contains 17 residues. Per the germline V gene, CDR1 is LNHDA and CDR2 is SQIVND (reference sequence). The V and J ends lost 3 bases and 2 bases, in that order; junction bases with no gene match: 6. The CDR3 here is CASSIGQGRAGANVLTF. The CDR3 nucleotides read TGTGCCAGTAGTATTGGACAGGGAAGGGCTGGGGCCAACGTCCTGACTTTC.

This chain uses TRBV4-2 with TRBJ2-7; D might be TRBD1 (5 bases). CDR1 and CDR2 from the germline V gene are LGHNA and YNFKEQ. The CDR3 has 16 residues. V gave up 0 bases and J gave up 1 base, with 13 bases separating them. CDR3 residues: CASSQEPSQGSYEQYF. For the CDR3, the DNA is TGTGCCAGCAGCCAAGAACCTAGTCAGGGATCCTACGAGCAGTACTTC.

This chain connects TRBV7-9 to TRBJ2-1, with D tentatively TRBD1 (6 bases). This CDR3 has 14 amino acids. Germline-derived CDR1 and CDR2 are SEHNR and FQNEAQ (reference sequence). V was clipped by 5 bases and J by 3 bases, with 11 bases between them. As DNA, the CDR3 is TGTGCCAGCAGCGCTGACAGGCTCTACAATGAGCAGTTCTTC. It is translated as CASSADRLYNEQFF.

V usage is TRBV18 and J usage is TRBJ1-1; 11 bases align to TRBD1. Germline CDR1 and CDR2: KGHSH and LQKENI. Unmatched junction bases numbered 5, after V lost 1 base and J lost 1 base. CDR3 length equals 17 residues. The CDR3: CASSPLGQGAGNTEAFF. The CDR3 nucleotides read TGTGCCAGCTCACCACTCGGACAGGGGGCCGGGAACACTGAAGCTTTCTTT.

The V and J genes are TRBV30 and TRBJ1-6; no clear D. The CDR3 runs 12 residues. The germline gives CDR1 GTSNPN, CDR2 SVGIG (reference sequence). V lost 3 bases and J lost 6, with 6 bases in between. CDR3 residues: CAWRETNSPLHF. CDR3 coding DNA: TGTGCCTGGAGGGAGACTAATTCACCCCTCCACTTT.

This sequence joins TRBV7-2 and TRBJ1-3, with D possibly being TRBD1 (5 bases). The CDR3 contains 17 residues. Deletions cut 3 bases from V and 2 bases from J, with 17 bases between. Germline values: CDR1 SGHTA, CDR2 FQGNSA. The CDR3 loop is CASSLSGGTGAGNTIYF. The CDR3 DNA follows: TGTGCCAGCAGCTTGTCCGGAGGCACGGGGGCTGGAAACACCATATATTTT. Full variable domain (rest looked up from reference TRBV7-2 and TRBJ1-3): GAGVSQSPSNKVTEKGKDVELRCDPISGHTALYWYRQSLGQGLEFLIYFQGNSAPDKSGLPSDRFSAERTGGSVSTLTIQRTQQEDSAVYLCASSLSGGTGAGNTIYFGEGSWLTVV.

The V call is TRBV29-1, the J call TRBJ2-3, with a possible D match to TRBD2 (6 bases). Germline CDR1 reads SQVTM; CDR2 reads ANQGSEA. The CDR3 covers 14 residues. The ends were cut back, 5 bases at V and 2 bases at J, with 14 bases in the middle. The CDR3 sequence is CSVLARDSTDTQYF. The CDR3 coding sequence is TGCAGCGTTCTTGCCAGGGACTCCACAGATACGCAGTATTTT.

The gene calls are TRBV4-2 and TRBJ1-1; 9 bases agree with TRBD1. CDR3 length: 17 residues. V trimming: 4 bases; J trimming: 0 bases; junction bases outside the gene matches: 9. Germline assignment: CDR1 LGHNA and CDR2 YNFKEQ. The DNA for the CDR3 is TGTGCCAGCAGCCCTCTTGGACAGGGGCCTTTGAACACTGAAGCTTTCTTT. Residues: CASSPLGQGPLNTEAFF.

This chain links TRBV7-9 with TRBJ1-2; possible D gene TRBD1, 5 bases. The V gene's germline CDR1 is SEHNR and CDR2 FQNEAQ (reference sequence). This CDR3 has 13 residues. The germline V and J ends were trimmed by 1 base and 8 bases, with 11 bases remaining between them. The CDR3 nucleotides read TGTGCCAGCAGCTTAGGGGGGGGTGGCGGCTACACCTTC. Its protein is CASSLGGGGGYTF.

The chain employs TRBV30 and TRBJ2-1, with D tentatively TRBD2 (6 bases). Trimming stripped 5 bases from V and 9 bases from J, with 14 bases between. This CDR3 is 12 amino acids long. Per germline, CDR1 GTSNPN and CDR2 SVGIG (reference sequence). CDR3 DNA: TGTGCCTGGTCTTCGGGGGTGAGTGAGCAGTTCTTC. As protein: CAWSSGVSEQFF. Together with reference TRBV30 and TRBJ2-1, the CDR3 gives the full variable domain: SQTIHQWPATLVQPVGSPLSLECTVEGTSNPNLYWYRQAAGRGLQLLFYSVGIGQISSEVPQNLSASRPQDRQFILSSKKLLLSDSGFYLCAWSSGVSEQFFGPGTRLTVL.

The rearrangement links TRBV29-1 to TRBJ2-7, with D tentatively TRBD1 (6 bases). The CDR3 sequence is 13 residues long. V shed 5 bases and J shed 0 bases, with 11 bases lying between them. Germline CDR1 reads SQVTM; CDR2 reads ANQGSEA. Here the CDR3 DNA reads TGCAGCGTTTTGACAGGTTCCTCCTACGAGCAGTACTTC. Amino acid sequence: CSVLTGSSYEQYF.

Concerning this clone: One end of the junction does not line up with germline, which may come from a read error. The CDR3 coding sequence is TGTGCCTGGACCCGCGCCATGGGAGGGGTGCGTTTC. Translating gives CAWTRAMGGVRF. This rearrangement joins TRBV30 to TRBJ1-2; possibly TRBD1 for D (5 bases). The CDR3 is 12 amino acids. Germline-derived CDR1 and CDR2 are GTSNPN and SVGIG (reference sequence).

The V and J genes are TRBV5-1 and TRBJ2-3, with 7 nucleotides matching TRBD1. V was pared by 9 bases and J by 0 bases, with 13 bases of the junction left unmatched. Per germline, CDR1 SGHRS and CDR2 YFSETQ. The CDR3 has 16 amino acids. CDR3 sequence: CATNKGDSHSTDTQYF. The CDR3, as DNA: TGCGCCACCAATAAAGGGGACAGCCATAGCACAGATACGCAGTATTTT.

The V gene is TRBV12-5, the J gene TRBJ2-3, with 10 bases matching TRBD1. Trimming cost V 0 bases and J 4 bases; bases outside gene matches: 13. The CDR3 totals 19 residues. The V gene's germline CDR1 is LGHNT and CDR2 FRNRAP. CDR3 DNA sequence: TGTGCTAGTGGTTTGGTACTATCCGGGACAGGGGTTCTCCCAGATACGCAGTATTTT. This translates into CASGLVLSGTGVLPDTQYF.

The chain links TRBV9 to TRBJ1-1; 10 positions agree with TRBD1. From germline, CDR1 is SGDLS and CDR2 YYNGEE. This CDR3 contains 15 residues. The V and J ends lost 2 bases and 5 bases, in that order; junction bases with no gene match: 6. The CDR3 loop is CASSVETGGVTEAFF. DNA of the CDR3: TGTGCCAGCAGCGTTGAGACAGGGGGCGTAACTGAAGCTTTCTTT. Variable domain in full (rest from reference TRBV9 and TRBJ1-1): DSGVTQTPKHLITATGQRVTLRCSPRSGDLSVYWYQQSLDQGLQFLIQYYNGEERAKGNILERFSAQQFPDLHSELNLSSLELGDSALYFCASSVETGGVTEAFFGQGTRLTVV.

V gene TRBV27 combines with J gene TRBJ1-5; 7 positions match TRBD1. This CDR3 comprises 16 residues. The J segment lost 0 bases and the V segment lost 3 bases, leaving 5 bases of the junction unmatched. Per germline, CDR1 MNHEY and CDR2 SMNVEV (reference sequence). The CDR3 region is CASSFKGAYSNQPQHF. The CDR3 nucleotides are TGTGCCAGCAGTTTTAAGGGGGCTTATAGCAATCAGCCCCAGCATTTT.

The chain carries TRBV19 and TRBJ1-2; a weak D match, TRBD1 (6 bases). Per germline, CDR1 LNHDA and CDR2 SQIVND (reference sequence). CDR3 size: 13 residues. Deletions cut 8 bases from V and 4 bases from J, with 14 bases between. The DNA for the CDR3 is TGTGCCAGTGGTTACGGGACAATCTATGGCTACACCTTC. This gives the protein CASGYGTIYGYTF.

The chain has TRBV4-1 and TRBJ2-5, with TRBD2 matching 10 bases. CDR1 is MGHRA, CDR2 YSYEKL, per germline. The junction had 6 bases not matched to a gene; V was cut back by 1 base and J by 4 bases. The CDR3 extends over 16 amino acids. CDR3 DNA sequence: TGCGCCAGCAGCCAAGCGGGCGGACTAGCGGTAGAGACCCAGTACTTC. Translation gives CASSQAGGLAVETQYF.

The CDR3 sequence: CASSGQLNTEAFF. The CDR3 DNA sequence: TGTGCCAGCAGCGGACAGCTGAACACTGAAGCTTTCTTT. The V gene is TRBV5-5, the J gene TRBJ1-1; a weak D match, TRBD1 (6 bases). The CDR3 consists of 13 residues. Germline-derived CDR1 and CDR2 are SGHKS and YYEKEE (reference sequence). V lost 4 bases to trimming and J lost 0 bases, with 7 bases between them.

The chain couples TRBV27 to TRBJ1-2, with 10 bases matching TRBD1. Losses at the gene ends were 4 bases for V and 4 bases for J; bases not matched to a gene: 6. Germline V gene lookup returns CDR1 MNHEY and CDR2 SMNVEV (reference sequence). The CDR3 sequence is 15 residues long. The CDR3 region has the DNA TGTGCCAGCAGTTACGGGGACAGGGGACTCTATGGCTACACCTTC. Encoded protein: CASSYGDRGLYGYTF.